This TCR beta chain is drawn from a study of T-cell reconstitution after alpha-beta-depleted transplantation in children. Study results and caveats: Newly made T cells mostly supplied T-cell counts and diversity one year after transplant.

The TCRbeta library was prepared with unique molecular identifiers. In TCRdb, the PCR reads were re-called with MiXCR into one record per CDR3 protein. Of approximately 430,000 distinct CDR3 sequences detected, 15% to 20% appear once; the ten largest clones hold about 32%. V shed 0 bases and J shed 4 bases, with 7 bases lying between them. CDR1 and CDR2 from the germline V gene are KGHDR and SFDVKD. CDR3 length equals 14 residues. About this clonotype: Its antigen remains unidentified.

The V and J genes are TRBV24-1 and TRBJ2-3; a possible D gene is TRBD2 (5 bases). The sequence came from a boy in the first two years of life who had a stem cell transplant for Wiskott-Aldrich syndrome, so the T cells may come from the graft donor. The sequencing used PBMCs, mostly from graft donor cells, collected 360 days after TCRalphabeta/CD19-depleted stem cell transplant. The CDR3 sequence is CATSDLEGSDTQYF. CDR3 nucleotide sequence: TGTGCCACCAGTGATTTGGAGGGCTCAGATACGCAGTATTTT.